Following are 26 T cell receptor beta chains from one sample sequenced in a study of T cells in Graves' hyperthyroidism and ophthalmopathy. It was RNA transcripts that yielded the amplified TCR beta CDR3 regions. The primer set for the first-round RT-PCR of the TCR CDR3 was HTBI. TCRdb re-analysed the multiplex PCR reads in MiXCR, keeping a single row per CDR3 protein. This table has some 350,000 distinct CDR3 sequences, approximately 14% appearing once. Input material: blood. The receptor set was obtained from a woman aged 18-29 years with Graves' hyperthyroidism that later progressed to Graves' ophthalmopathy.

This sequence joins TRBV7-9 and TRBJ2-7, with 9 bases fitting TRBD1. The CDR3 contains 14 residues. CDR1 is SEHNR and CDR2 is FQNEAQ in the germline V gene (reference sequence). V shed 7 bases and J 5 bases; nucleotides not matched to a gene: 9. CDR3 amino acids: CASTTQGQGDEQYF. In DNA, the CDR3 is TGTGCCAGCACAACGCAGGGACAGGGAGACGAGCAGTACTTC.

This chain connects TRBV4-3 to TRBJ2-1; D may match TRBD1 or TRBD2 (5 bases each). The CDR3 totals 15 residues. The germline V and J ends were trimmed by 1 base and 3 bases, with 10 bases remaining between them. In germline, CDR1 is LGHNA, CDR2 YSLEER. In DNA, the CDR3 is TGCGCCAGCAGCCAAGGGGACGGACACTACAATGAGCAGTTCTTC. It specifies CASSQGDGHYNEQFF.

This rearrangement joins TRBV13 to TRBJ1-5; possible D gene TRBD1, 5 bases. This CDR3 has 13 residues. Trimming took off 3 bases at V and 7 bases at J, with 10 bases between the two ends. Germline assignment: CDR1 PRHDT and CDR2 FYEKMQ (reference sequence). The DNA of the CDR3 is TGTGCCAGCAGCTTCGGACAAAAGCAGCCCCAGCATTTT. It codes for CASSFGQKQPQHF.

This clonotype was detected only a few times. The chain recombines TRBV9 with TRBJ1-2; 7 bases match TRBD1. In germline, CDR1 is SGDLS, CDR2 YYNGEE. There are 14 residues in the CDR3. With 3 bases clipped from V and 4 bases from J, the junction kept 6 bases outside the gene matches. This CDR3 is CASSAEGQSYGYTF. CDR3 coding DNA: TGTGCCAGCAGCGCGGAGGGACAGAGCTATGGCTACACCTTC.

This clonotype has ten or more counts. The J gene is TRBJ2-5, the V gene TRBV20-1; TRBD1 is a possible D gene (8 bases). Per germline, CDR1 DFQATT and CDR2 SNEGSKA (reference sequence). V was trimmed by 4 bases and J by 7 bases, leaving 25 bases between them. The CDR3 runs 16 residues. The CDR3 here is CSANDRGGSGGGTQYF. CDR3 sequence (DNA): TGCAGTGCTAACGACAGGGGAGGGTCGGGCGGTGGGACCCAGTACTTC.

The rearrangement links TRBV3-2 to TRBJ2-5; the D call in the table, TRBD2, was not verified against the DNA. TRBV3-2 is a documented pseudogene. This CDR3 is built from 19 residues. The CDR3: CASSQVILTSGSKGETQYF. For the CDR3, the DNA is TGTGCCAGCAGCCAAGTTATTTTGACTAGCGGGAGCAAGGGAGAGACCCAGTACTTC.

This clonotype came up many times. This chain uses TRBV28 with TRBJ2-5; D is unclear. In germline, CDR1 is MDHEN, CDR2 SYDVKM. The CDR3 consists of 13 residues. V lost 2 bases to trimming and J lost 5 bases, with 9 bases between them. The CDR3 DNA reads TGTGCCAGCAGTTTACCCCCCGACGAGACCCAGTACTTC. This encodes CASSLPPDETQYF.

Ten or more counts support this clonotype. The CDR3 here is CASLLAGGSGEQFF. CDR3 bases: TGTGCCAGCCTACTAGCGGGAGGGTCAGGAGAGCAGTTCTTC. The chain joins TRBV7-9 to TRBJ2-1; 13 nucleotides align to TRBD2. From germline, CDR1 is SEHNR and CDR2 FQNEAQ (reference sequence). After removal of 8 bases from V and 10 bases from J, the junction contained 8 bases not matched to a gene. The CDR3 spans 14 residues.

The rearrangement uses TRBV4-1 and TRBJ1-4; 7 nucleotides align to TRBD1. This CDR3 is 14 amino acids long. Germline values: CDR1 MGHRA, CDR2 YSYEKL. V lost 5 bases to trimming and J lost 4 bases; unmatched junction nucleotides: 4. CDR3 protein: CASSFRQGNEKLFF. CDR3 nucleotides: TGCGCCAGCAGCTTCAGACAGGGTAATGAAAAACTGTTTTTT.

The table lists this clonotype with many counts. The chain has TRBV4-1 and TRBJ2-1; TRBD2 matches 14 bases. V lost 3 bases and J lost 3; bases outside the gene matches: 4. This CDR3 region has 17 residues. Per the germline V gene, CDR1 is MGHRA and CDR2 is YSYEKL. The CDR3, as DNA: TGCGCCAGCAGCCACCCTGGGACTAGCGGGGGCTACAATGAGCAGTTCTTC. It translates to CASSHPGTSGGYNEQFF.

This clonotype was picked up many times. This sequence joins TRBV5-1 and TRBJ2-7; 10 bases are a match to TRBD1. Per germline, CDR1 SGHRS and CDR2 YFSETQ. CDR3 length: 14 amino acids. V shed 5 bases and J 1 base; nucleotides not matched to a gene: 3. In nucleotides, the CDR3 is TGCGCCAGCAGTATGGACAGGGGGTCCTACGAGCAGTACTTC. Translating it yields CASSMDRGSYEQYF.

This clonotype was found many times. The rearrangement joins TRBV20-1 to TRBJ2-7; D is possibly TRBD2 (6 bases). Germline CDR1 DFQATT, CDR2 SNEGSKA (reference sequence). The CDR3 totals 15 residues. Trimming took 0 bases from V and 2 from J, leaving 14 bases between them. CDR3 coding DNA: TGCAGTGCTAGAGACCTTAGCGGAGGGGCCTACGAGCAGTACTTC. It specifies CSARDLSGGAYEQYF.

This clonotype has a count of ten or more. The chain links TRBV7-9 to TRBJ1-1; 8 bases agree with TRBD1. Trimming took 0 bases from V and 5 from J; bases not matched to a gene: 8. CDR1 and CDR2 (germline): SEHNR, FQNEAQ (reference sequence). The CDR3 covers 16 residues. CDR3 DNA: TGTGCCAGCAGCTTAGCGGATGGGCAGGGGGCGACTGAAGCTTTCTTT. The encoded protein is CASSLADGQGATEAFF.

On this clonotype itself: This may stem from a read error, because a much larger clone lies one nucleotide away. The V and J genes are TRBV7-9 and TRBJ2-5, with D perhaps being TRBD1 or TRBD2 (5 bases each). CDR1 SEHNR and CDR2 FQNEAQ come from the germline V gene (reference sequence). The CDR3 runs to 18 residues. The CDR3 DNA follows: TGTGCCAGCATCTTAGGGACCGGGGCCCGCTCCTACCAAGAGACCCAGTACTTC. It is translated as CASILGTGARSYQETQYF. The full variable domain, its missing parts supplied by reference TRBV7-9 and TRBJ2-5, is DTGVSQNPRHKITKRGQNVTFRCDPISEHNRLYWYRQTLGQGPEFLTYFQNEAQLEKSRLLSDRFSAERPKGSFSTLEIQRTEQGDSAMYLCASILGTGARSYQETQYFGPGTRLLVL.

In this sample, this clonotype turned up a few times. This may come from a read error, since a much larger clone is one base off. The V and J genes are TRBV7-9 and TRBJ2-6; tentative D call: TRBD1 (6 bases). V was pared by 3 bases and J by 0 bases, with 6 bases between. The CDR3 spans 15 residues. In germline, CDR1 is SEHNR, CDR2 FQNEAQ (reference sequence). Here the CDR3 DNA reads TGTGCCAGCAGCTTCAGGGGCTCTGGGGCCAACGTCCTGACTTTC. This gives the protein CASSFRGSGANVLTF. Based on the CDR3 plus reference TRBV7-9 and TRBJ2-6, the full variable domain is DTGVSQNPRHKITKRGQNVTFRCDPISEHNRLYWYRQTLGQGPEFLTYFQNEAQLEKSRLLSDRFSAERPKGSFSTLEIQRTEQGDSAMYLCASSFRGSGANVLTFGAGSRLTVL.

The chain uses TRBV28 and TRBJ1-2, with 9 bases lining up with TRBD1. CDR1 and CDR2 from the germline V gene are MDHEN and SYDVKM. The CDR3 contains 18 residues. With 7 bases clipped from V and 5 bases from J, the junction kept 20 bases outside the gene matches. The CDR3 spells CASISQGADRVLLYGYTF. The CDR3 coding sequence is TGTGCCAGCATTTCACAGGGGGCGGACCGAGTTCTTCTATATGGCTACACCTTC.

This clonotype was picked up many times. The chain recombines TRBV28 with TRBJ2-1; 8 bases agree with TRBD1. The trim removed 6 bases at V and 6 bases at J, leaving 4 bases unmatched. Germline CDR1 MDHEN, CDR2 SYDVKM. The CDR3 loop spans 13 amino acids. Here the CDR3 reads CASSRTGSNEQFF. DNA of the CDR3: TGTGCCAGCAGCAGGACAGGGAGCAATGAGCAGTTCTTC.

The chain is built from TRBV2 and TRBJ2-5; D gene unclear. Germline CDR1 and CDR2: SNHLY and FYNNEI. The CDR3 length is 11 residues. V lost 8 bases, J lost 5 bases, and 9 bases lay in between. In DNA form, the CDR3 reads TGTGCCAGCGCGGAGTTCGAGACCCAGTACTTC. Its protein product is CASAEFETQYF.

This clonotype was detected many times. The chain uses TRBV12-3 or TRBV12-4 and TRBJ1-4, with 7 nucleotides matching TRBD1. The trim removed 4 bases at V and 10 bases at J, leaving 9 bases unmatched. The CDR3 length is 14 residues. In nucleotides, the CDR3 is TGTGCCAGCAGTTCCCGACAGGGAGACGTAAAACTGTTTTTT. Translation gives CASSSRQGDVKLFF.

This clonotype was seen at least ten times. The J gene is TRBJ2-5, the V gene TRBV28; possible D gene TRBD2, 5 bases. With 5 bases removed from V and 4 bases from J, the gap between germline ends came to 14 bases. The CDR3 extends over 14 amino acids. Looked up from germline, CDR1 is MDHEN and CDR2 is SYDVKM. CDR3 residues: CASSGPRGRETQYF. The CDR3 DNA reads TGTGCCAGCAGTGGCCCGAGAGGGCGAGAGACCCAGTACTTC.

The chain joins TRBV12-3 or TRBV12-4 to TRBJ2-1; 11 bases fit TRBD2. The V and J ends lost 5 bases and 8 bases, in that order; junction bases with no gene match: 23. The length of the CDR3 is 20 residues. CDR3 sequence (DNA): TGTGCCAGCAGTCCGTTAGGGGAGGGACTAGCGGAGCGAAGGAGCGATGAGCAGTTCTTC. Translating it yields CASSPLGEGLAERRSDEQFF.

This clonotype was counted at least ten times. The rearrangement links TRBV2 to TRBJ2-3; maybe TRBD2 (6 bases). Germline lookup yields CDR1 SNHLY and CDR2 FYNNEI. V lost 8 bases to trimming and J lost 4 bases, with 13 bases between them. The CDR3 is 13 amino acids. Here the CDR3 DNA reads TGTGCCAGCGGTAGCTGGGGGGCAGATACGCAGTATTTT. The encoded protein is CASGSWGADTQYF.

The V and J genes are TRBV5-1 and TRBJ1-4, with unresolved D. This CDR3 contains 14 residues. V was trimmed by 7 bases and J by 7 bases, leaving 17 bases between them. Looked up from germline, CDR1 is SGHRS and CDR2 is YFSETQ. The CDR3 bases are TGCGCCAGCCCCTTGGACTGCGAGCGTGAAAAACTGTTTTTT. Translation: CASPLDCEREKLFF.

This clonotype has more than one count but fewer than ten. This chain uses TRBV3-1 with TRBJ1-2; D uncertain. Trimming took off 2 bases at V and 3 bases at J, with 7 bases between the two ends. In germline, CDR1 is LGHDT, CDR2 YNNKEL (reference sequence). The CDR3 covers 13 residues. CDR3 coding DNA: TGTGCCAGCAGCCAAATCGACGACTATGGCTACACCTTC. Residues: CASSQIDDYGYTF.

V and J are TRBV27 and TRBJ2-7, with 10 bases that match TRBD2. This CDR3 spans 15 amino acids. Trimming took 4 bases from V and 2 from J; bases not matched to a gene: 5. Germline V gene data show CDR1 as MNHEY and CDR2 as SMNVEV (reference sequence). CDR3 nucleotides: TGTGCCAGCAGTTCGGGACTAGCGAATACCTACGAGCAGTACTTC. Translation gives CASSSGLANTYEQYF.

This clonotype showed up many times. The chain employs TRBV4-1 and TRBJ1-1, with 7 bases that match TRBD1. In germline, CDR1 is MGHRA, CDR2 YSYEKL. CDR3 length: 15 amino acids. V gave up 3 bases and J gave up 0 bases; unmatched junction bases: 4. The CDR3: CASSQEGAMNTEAFF. In DNA, the CDR3 is TGCGCCAGCAGCCAGGAGGGGGCGATGAACACTGAAGCTTTCTTT.